One and the same sample provided the 8 T cell receptor beta chains below, sequenced in a study of blood T cell repertoires in COVID-19. Using immunoSEQ multiplex PCR, the repertoire was profiled, and TCRdb retains in-frame clones only, with some absent. Counted here are 150,000 or so clones, 79% occurring once; the ten biggest clones make up 5%. Source material: peripheral blood. The source of these receptors is a woman aged 70-85 years with COVID-19, enrolled during active disease.

The J gene is TRBJ2-7, the V gene TRBV18; TRBD2 matches 7 bases. The CDR3 is made up of 14 amino acids. Germline V lookup: CDR1 KGHSH, CDR2 LQKENI. V lost 3 bases to trimming and J lost 7 bases; unmatched junction nucleotides: 9. Written as DNA, the CDR3 is TGTGCCAGCTCACCCACTACGAAGGGAGGGGAGCAGTACTTC. Encoded protein: CASSPTTKGGEQYF. The whole variable domain, remainder taken from reference TRBV18 and TRBJ2-7, is NAGVMQNPRHLVRRRGQEARLRCSPMKGHSHVYWYRQLPEEGLKFMVYLQKENIIDESGMPKERFSAEFPKEGPSILRIQQVVRGDSAAYFCASSPTTKGGEQYFGPGTRLTVT.

V usage is TRBV6-5 and J usage is TRBJ2-1, with a possible D match to TRBD1 (7 bases). There are 16 residues in the CDR3. Germline-derived CDR1 and CDR2 are MNHEY and SVGAGI. V dropped 2 bases and J dropped 7 bases, with 18 bases sitting between them. This chain's CDR3 is CASSYTGGGGSNEQFF. The CDR3 DNA follows: TGTGCCAGCAGTTACACTGGTGGAGGGGGCTCGAATGAGCAGTTCTTC.

The chain couples TRBV12-3 or TRBV12-4 to TRBJ1-1; D gene ambiguous. Trimming cost V 6 bases and J 1 base, with 9 bases left between them. This CDR3 has 13 residues. Here the CDR3 reads CASRPPENTEAFF. CDR3 sequence (DNA): TGTGCCAGCAGGCCCCCAGAGAACACTGAAGCTTTCTTT.

The CDR3 is CASKASGGARYNEQFF. The CDR3 DNA reads TGTGCCAGCAAGGCTAGCGGGGGGGCCCGGTACAATGAGCAGTTCTTC. The chain is built from TRBV27 and TRBJ2-1, with 12 bases aligning to TRBD2. Per germline, CDR1 MNHEY and CDR2 SMNVEV (reference sequence). This CDR3 has 16 residues. With 7 bases clipped from V and 4 bases from J, the junction kept 8 bases outside the gene matches.

This clone was recorded once. The V call is TRBV5-5, the J call TRBJ1-6; 11 nucleotides line up with TRBD1. This CDR3 is built from 16 residues. Germline V lookup: CDR1 SGHKS, CDR2 YYEKEE (reference sequence). With 4 bases clipped from V and 6 bases from J, the junction kept 6 bases outside the gene matches. Here the CDR3 DNA reads TGTGCCAGCAGCCCAAGGACAGGGGGCTCTAATTCACCCCTCCACTTT. This codes for CASSPRTGGSNSPLHF.

The chain uses TRBV12-3 or TRBV12-4 and TRBJ1-1; D is undetermined. Trimming removed 5 bases at V and 11 bases at J, with 15 bases between. CDR3 length equals 12 residues. The CDR3 here is CASSPTALNAFF. The CDR3 DNA is TGTGCCAGCAGTCCCACAGCTTTGAATGCTTTCTTT.

This rearrangement joins TRBV27 to TRBJ1-2; TRBD1 matches 8 bases. The trim removed 4 bases at V and 7 bases at J, leaving 11 bases unmatched. The length of the CDR3 is 15 residues. Germline V gene data show CDR1 as MNHEY and CDR2 as SMNVEV (reference sequence). CDR3 bases: TGTGCCAGCAGTTATCGACAGGGGAGATTGGGTGGCTACACCTTC. It is translated as CASSYRQGRLGGYTF.

The chain links TRBV5-1 to TRBJ1-2, with 9 bases matching TRBD1. The CDR3 is 14 residues long. With 4 bases clipped from V and 5 bases from J, the junction kept 6 bases outside the gene matches. Germline CDR1 and CDR2: SGHRS and YFSETQ. Written as DNA, the CDR3 is TGCGCCAGCAGCGCGGACGGGACAGGGTATGGCTACACCTTC. This sequence encodes CASSADGTGYGYTF.